The source of this TCR beta chain is a study of T-cell memory formation after mild COVID-19. Regarding the study as a whole: Nothing showed for sure that second-wave clones peaking on day 37 were SARS-CoV-2 specific. The study detected some responding clones in pre-infection memory, suggesting cross-reactive memory joined. There was a balanced CD4/CD8 profile in clones contracting day 15 to 85, and later expanders leaned CD4+.

As for this clonotype: Antigen specificity is unknown.

Using constant-segment primers, 5'RACE produced TCR alpha and TCR beta cDNA libraries carrying sample barcodes and UMIs. A single record per CDR3 protein comes from TCRdb applying MiXCR to the 5' RACE reads. Of around 390,000 distinct CDR3 sequences in the sample, around a sixth are singletons; the top ten hold approximately 21%. Germline V gives CDR1 DFQATT, CDR2 SNEGSKA (reference sequence). Trimming removed 4 bases from V and 2 bases from J, with 11 bases in between. CDR3 length equals 13 residues. This clonotype was sampled from a man aged 18-30 years who had mild COVID-19 (a few samples of this study predate the infection). Cell type and time point are not known. The chain employs TRBV20-1 and TRBJ1-2; no reliable D call. Sequences were obtained from PBMCs or a T cell subset sorted from them (not recorded which). The CDR3 DNA reads TGCAGTGCTACGAATGGACGGAACTATGGCTACACCTTC. Amino acid sequence: CSATNGRNYGYTF.